This paragraph covers one T cell receptor beta chain sequence. In the original workflow: Amplification of reference gene primers provided the estimated nucleated cell counts. Profiled with immunoSEQ multiplex PCR; TCRdb holds only in-frame clones, not every one. The V and J calls and clone size were taken over from that table, and D and trimming were inferred from the DNA. The table has about 47,000 clones, approximately 70% seen once. This sample stems from a study of blood T cell repertoires in COVID-19. About the study: Samples of COVID-19 (acute and convalescent) were obtained from the United States, Italy and Spain. Sources were T cells, B-cell-depleted T cells, or PBMCs; the material itself was cDNA or gDNA.

The CDR3 has 16 amino acids. J lost 4 bases, V lost 4 bases, and 8 bases had no gene match. Germline loops: CDR1 SGHNT, CDR2 YYREEE (reference sequence). The gene calls are TRBV5-4 and TRBJ2-3, with 11 nucleotides matching TRBD2. The specimen sequenced was peripheral blood. The origin of this receptor is a man older than 75 with acute or convalescent COVID-19. Here the CDR3 reads CASSGVTSGSPDTQYF. The CDR3 coding sequence is TGTGCCAGCAGCGGTGTAACTAGCGGGAGCCCAGATACGCAGTATTTT.